The present entry profiles one TCR beta chain with its context. Sequencing was performed with immunoSEQ multiplex PCR; in TCRdb, only in-frame clones are kept and a portion is missing. The sample has a few hundred thousand clones, about 88% seen once. The entry originates in a study of blood T cell repertoires in COVID-19. V lost 5 bases to trimming and J lost 0 bases, with 23 bases between them. The CDR3 contains 18 residues. The germline CDR1 and CDR2 sequences are KGHSH and LQKENI. The chain recombines TRBV18 with TRBJ2-7; D may be TRBD2 (8 bases). Specimen: peripheral blood. The clonotype comes from a woman aged 45-65 years with COVID-19, enrolled during active disease. This chain's CDR3 is CASSTGGEGTAFSYEQYF. In DNA form, the CDR3 reads TGTGCCAGCTCAACGGGGGGGGAAGGGACAGCTTTCTCCTACGAGCAGTACTTC.